The rows below give T cell receptor beta chains drawn from one sample of a study of technical replicates of blood from a handful of donors. Profiled with immunoSEQ multiplex PCR; TCRdb holds only in-frame clones, not every one. There are roughly 73,000 clones in the sample; 93% occur only once, and 0.2% to 0.3% lies in the top ten. The source material was T cells isolated from PBMCs. All receptors come from a human donor in good health. CDR3s include the opening cysteine and the closing phenylalanine or tryptophan. D genes are given only for firm matches. A clone size is listed for some rows: how often the clone was seen (once, few, many), or a class if it is expanded.

D gene: TRBD2; V gene: TRBV30; J gene: TRBJ2-3; clone size: -; CDR3 protein: CAWSGVAGGLDTQYF; CDR3 DNA: TGTGCCTGGAGTGGTGTAGCGGGGGGGTTAGATACGCAGTATTTT
D gene: -; V gene: TRBV9; J gene: TRBJ2-1; clone size: -; CDR3 protein: CASSVGVGGNEQFF; CDR3 DNA: TGTGCCAGCAGCGTAGGGGTGGGAGGCAATGAGCAGTTCTTC
D gene: -; V gene: TRBV11-2; J gene: TRBJ2-1; clone size: -; CDR3 protein: CASSLAVEYNEQFF; CDR3 DNA: TGTGCCAGCAGCTTAGCGGTAGAGTACAATGAGCAGTTCTTC
D gene: -; V gene: TRBV5-6; J gene: TRBJ2-5; clone size: -; CDR3 protein: CASSRGHSQYF; CDR3 DNA: TGTGCCAGCAGCCGAGGACATTCCCAGTACTTC
D gene: -; V gene: TRBV29-1; J gene: TRBJ1-1; clone size: -; CDR3 protein: CSVEGDTTGLPEAFF; CDR3 DNA: TGCAGCGTTGAGGGGGACACGACCGGGCTCCCTGAAGCTTTCTTT
D gene: TRBD1; V gene: TRBV30; J gene: TRBJ1-2; clone size: -; CDR3 protein: CAWSPGGQRNYGYTF; CDR3 DNA: TGTGCCTGGAGTCCCGGGGGACAGCGAAACTATGGCTACACCTTC
D gene: -; V gene: TRBV20-1; J gene: TRBJ1-2; clone size: -; CDR3 protein: CSAIYVYGYTF; CDR3 DNA: TGCAGTGCTATCTACGTCTATGGCTACACCTTC
D gene: -; V gene: TRBV6-6; J gene: TRBJ1-3; clone size: -; CDR3 protein: CASQLEKTSGNTIYF; CDR3 DNA: TGTGCCAGCCAATTAGAGAAAACCTCTGGAAACACCATATATTTT
D gene: TRBD1; V gene: TRBV7-8; J gene: TRBJ2-5; clone size: -; CDR3 protein: CASRYPRDRGETQYF; CDR3 DNA: TGTGCCAGCAGATACCCCCGGGACAGGGGGGAGACCCAGTACTTC
D gene: TRBD2; V gene: TRBV30; J gene: TRBJ2-3; clone size: -; CDR3 protein: CAWSVAGGIDTQYF; CDR3 DNA: TGTGCCTGGAGTGTTGCGGGGGGGATAGATACGCAGTATTTT
D gene: -; V gene: TRBV4-1; J gene: TRBJ1-3; clone size: -; CDR3 protein: CASSHLRTIISGNTIYF; CDR3 DNA: TGCGCCAGCAGCCACCTCCGGACTATAATCTCTGGAAACACCATATATTTT
D gene: -; V gene: TRBV6-1; J gene: TRBJ1-2; clone size: few; CDR3 protein: CASSEYTRQNYGYTF; CDR3 DNA: TGTGCCAGCAGTGAATACACCAGGCAGAACTATGGCTACACCTTC
D gene: -; V gene: TRBV5-1; J gene: TRBJ1-6; clone size: -; CDR3 protein: CASSKDTAGAVSPLHF; CDR3 DNA: TGCGCCAGCAGCAAAGACACCGCAGGGGCAGTTTCACCCCTCCACTTT
D gene: -; V gene: TRBV30; J gene: TRBJ1-2; clone size: once; CDR3 protein: CAWIQTEGGGYTF; CDR3 DNA: TGTGCCTGGATTCAAACCGAGGGGGGGGGCTACACCTTC
D gene: -; V gene: TRBV28; J gene: TRBJ2-1; clone size: -; CDR3 protein: CASSPQKILRTKQFF; CDR3 DNA: TGTGCCAGCAGTCCCCAAAAGATATTGCGAACCAAGCAGTTCTTC
D gene: TRBD2; V gene: TRBV11-2; J gene: TRBJ2-7; clone size: -; CDR3 protein: CASSVLPGLAGGYSYEQYF; CDR3 DNA: TGTGCCAGCAGCGTTCTTCCGGGACTAGCGGGGGGCTATTCCTACGAGCAGTACTTC
D gene: -; V gene: TRBV18; J gene: TRBJ1-5; clone size: -; CDR3 protein: CATRGGDQPQHF; CDR3 DNA: TGTGCCACTCGGGGGGGTGATCAGCCCCAGCATTTT
D gene: TRBD1; V gene: TRBV11-3; J gene: TRBJ2-7; clone size: few; CDR3 protein: CASRTGGISSYEQYF; CDR3 DNA: TGTGCCAGCAGGACAGGGGGCATTTCGTCCTACGAGCAGTACTTC
D gene: TRBD1; V gene: TRBV7-9; J gene: TRBJ2-7; clone size: -; CDR3 protein: CASSYIQGERSEQYF; CDR3 DNA: TGTGCCAGCAGCTATATACAGGGGGAGAGGAGCGAGCAGTACTTC
D gene: TRBD2; V gene: TRBV2; J gene: TRBJ2-4; clone size: -; CDR3 protein: CASSGGGLQNIQYF; CDR3 DNA: TGTGCCAGCAGTGGGGGGGGACTCCAAAACATTCAGTACTTC
D gene: -; V gene: TRBV30; J gene: TRBJ1-3; clone size: -; CDR3 protein: CAWRAFSGNTIYF; CDR3 DNA: TGTGCCTGGAGAGCCTTCTCTGGAAACACCATATATTTT
D gene: -; V gene: TRBV7-9; J gene: TRBJ2-1; clone size: -; CDR3 protein: CASSPPPGSYNEQFF; CDR3 DNA: TGTGCCAGCAGCCCCCCCCCGGGATCCTACAATGAGCAGTTCTTC
D gene: -; V gene: TRBV13; J gene: TRBJ2-7; clone size: once; CDR3 protein: CASSSSGLSSYEQYF; CDR3 DNA: TGTGCCAGCAGCTCCTCGGGACTGAGCTCCTACGAGCAGTACTTC
D gene: TRBD1; V gene: TRBV5-1; J gene: TRBJ1-4; clone size: -; CDR3 protein: CASSFGQGRGDEKLFF; CDR3 DNA: TGCGCCAGCAGCTTCGGACAGGGCCGAGGGGATGAAAAACTGTTTTTT
D gene: TRBD1; V gene: TRBV6-5; J gene: TRBJ1-2; clone size: -; CDR3 protein: CASSPNRDSNYGYTF; CDR3 DNA: TGTGCCAGCAGCCCCAACCGGGACAGTAACTATGGCTACACCTTC
D gene: -; V gene: TRBV11-2; J gene: TRBJ2-7; clone size: -; CDR3 protein: CASSLVPPFRQADEQYF; CDR3 DNA: TGTGCCAGCAGCTTAGTTCCCCCCTTCCGACAGGCGGACGAGCAGTACTTC
D gene: TRBD1; V gene: TRBV6-5; J gene: TRBJ2-3; clone size: -; CDR3 protein: CASSYSIGQGTDTQYF; CDR3 DNA: TGTGCCAGCAGTTACTCGATCGGACAGGGCACAGATACGCAGTATTTT
D gene: -; V gene: TRBV6-1; J gene: TRBJ2-5; clone size: -; CDR3 protein: CASSEGGLVGQETQYF; CDR3 DNA: TGTGCCAGCAGTGAAGGGGGACTGGTAGGGCAAGAGACCCAGTACTTC
D gene: TRBD2; V gene: TRBV5-4; J gene: TRBJ2-3; clone size: -; CDR3 protein: CASSWTSSSTDTQYF; CDR3 DNA: TGTGCCAGCAGCTGGACTAGCTCTAGCACAGATACGCAGTATTTT
D gene: -; V gene: TRBV4-2; J gene: TRBJ1-4; clone size: -; CDR3 protein: CASSQDRGTNEKLFF; CDR3 DNA: TGTGCCAGCAGCCAAGACCGGGGAACTAATGAAAAACTGTTTTTT
D gene: -; V gene: TRBV7-9; J gene: TRBJ1-2; clone size: -; CDR3 protein: CASSLGGARGYGYTF; CDR3 DNA: TGTGCCAGCAGCTTAGGCGGGGCAAGGGGCTATGGCTACACCTTC
D gene: TRBD1; V gene: TRBV19; J gene: TRBJ1-2; clone size: -; CDR3 protein: CASSLPGQGFYGYTF; CDR3 DNA: TGTGCCAGTAGCCTACCGGGACAGGGGTTCTATGGCTACACCTTC
D gene: -; V gene: TRBV19; J gene: TRBJ1-5; clone size: -; CDR3 protein: CASSGQGGDQPQHF; CDR3 DNA: TGTGCCAGTAGTGGTCAGGGAGGAGATCAGCCCCAGCATTTT
D gene: -; V gene: TRBV7-9; J gene: TRBJ1-1; clone size: -; CDR3 protein: CASSLKGQGLAEAFF; CDR3 DNA: TGTGCCAGCAGCTTAAAAGGGCAGGGCCTCGCTGAAGCTTTCTTT
D gene: -; V gene: TRBV28; J gene: TRBJ1-3; clone size: -; CDR3 protein: CASSLRQASGNTIYF; CDR3 DNA: TGTGCCAGCAGTTTACGACAGGCCTCTGGAAACACCATATATTTT
D gene: TRBD1; V gene: TRBV6-6; J gene: TRBJ1-5; clone size: -; CDR3 protein: CASSYADRGNQPQHF; CDR3 DNA: TGTGCCAGCAGTTACGCCGACAGGGGCAATCAGCCCCAGCATTTT
D gene: TRBD1; V gene: TRBV12-5; J gene: TRBJ1-2; clone size: -; CDR3 protein: CASGLVLGQGHRDGYTF; CDR3 DNA: TGTGCTAGTGGTTTGGTACTAGGACAGGGGCACAGGGATGGCTACACCTTC